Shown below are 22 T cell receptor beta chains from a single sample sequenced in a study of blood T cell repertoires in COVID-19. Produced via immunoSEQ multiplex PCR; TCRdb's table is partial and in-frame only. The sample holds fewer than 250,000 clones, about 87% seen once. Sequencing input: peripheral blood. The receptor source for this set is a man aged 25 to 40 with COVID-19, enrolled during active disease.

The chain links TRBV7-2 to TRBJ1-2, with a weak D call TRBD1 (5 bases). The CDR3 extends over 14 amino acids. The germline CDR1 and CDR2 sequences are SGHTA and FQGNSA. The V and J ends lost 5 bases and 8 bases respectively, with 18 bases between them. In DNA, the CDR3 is TGTGCCAGCAGCCCGAGGGCGGGGGATAGGGGCTACACCTTC. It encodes CASSPRAGDRGYTF.

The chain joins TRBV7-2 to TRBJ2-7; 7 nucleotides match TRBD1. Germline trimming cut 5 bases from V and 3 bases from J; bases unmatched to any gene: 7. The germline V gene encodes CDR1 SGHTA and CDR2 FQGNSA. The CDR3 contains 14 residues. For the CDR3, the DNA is TGTGCCAGCAGCCCGGACAGGTTTTTCTACGAGCAGTACTTC. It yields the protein CASSPDRFFYEQYF.

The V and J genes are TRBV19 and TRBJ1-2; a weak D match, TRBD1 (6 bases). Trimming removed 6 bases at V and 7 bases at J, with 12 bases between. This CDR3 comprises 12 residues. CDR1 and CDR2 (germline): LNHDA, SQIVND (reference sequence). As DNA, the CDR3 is TGTGCCAGTAGCTCAGGGGTTGGTGGCTACACCTTC. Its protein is CASSSGVGGYTF.

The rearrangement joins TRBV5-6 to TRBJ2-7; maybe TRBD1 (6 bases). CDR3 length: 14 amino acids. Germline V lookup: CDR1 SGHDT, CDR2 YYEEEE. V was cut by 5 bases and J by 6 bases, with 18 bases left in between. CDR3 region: CASRRNRQASEQYF. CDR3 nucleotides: TGTGCCAGCAGACGGAACAGACAGGCTAGCGAGCAGTACTTC. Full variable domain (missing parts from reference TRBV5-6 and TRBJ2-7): DAGVTQSPTHLIKTRGQQVTLRCSPKSGHDTVSWYQQALGQGPQFIFQYYEEEERQRGNFPDRFSGHQFPNYSSELNVNALLLGDSALYLCASRRNRQASEQYFGPGTRLTVT.

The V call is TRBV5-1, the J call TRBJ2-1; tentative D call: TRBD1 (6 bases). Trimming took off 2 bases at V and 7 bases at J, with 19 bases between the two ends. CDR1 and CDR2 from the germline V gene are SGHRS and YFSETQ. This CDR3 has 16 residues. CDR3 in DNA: TGCGCCAGCAGCTTTACCCTACGGACAGCGTCGAATGAGCAGTTCTTC. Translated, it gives CASSFTLRTASNEQFF.

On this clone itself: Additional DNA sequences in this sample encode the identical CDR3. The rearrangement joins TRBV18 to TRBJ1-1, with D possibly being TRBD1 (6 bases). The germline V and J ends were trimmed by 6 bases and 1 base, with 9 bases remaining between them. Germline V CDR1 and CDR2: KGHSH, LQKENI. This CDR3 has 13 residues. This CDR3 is CASSPGQNTEAFF. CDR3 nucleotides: TGTGCCAGCTCTCCGGGACAGAACACTGAAGCTTTCTTT.

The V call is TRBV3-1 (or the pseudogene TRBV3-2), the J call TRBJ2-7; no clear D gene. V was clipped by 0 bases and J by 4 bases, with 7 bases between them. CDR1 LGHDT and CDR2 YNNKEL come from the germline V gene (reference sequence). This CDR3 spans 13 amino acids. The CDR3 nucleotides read TGTGCCAGCAGCCAAGATTTAGAATACGAGCAGTACTTC. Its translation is CASSQDLEYEQYF.

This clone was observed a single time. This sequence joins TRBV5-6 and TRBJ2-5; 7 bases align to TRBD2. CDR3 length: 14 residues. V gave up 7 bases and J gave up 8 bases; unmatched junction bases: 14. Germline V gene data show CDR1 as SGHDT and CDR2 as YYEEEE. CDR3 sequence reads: CASWAGARRGTQYF. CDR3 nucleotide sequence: TGTGCCAGCTGGGCGGGAGCCCGGCGGGGAACCCAGTACTTC. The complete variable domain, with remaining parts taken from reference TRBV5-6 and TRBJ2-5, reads DAGVTQSPTHLIKTRGQQVTLRCSPKSGHDTVSWYQQALGQGPQFIFQYYEEEERQRGNFPDRFSGHQFPNYSSELNVNALLLGDSALYLCASWAGARRGTQYFGPGTRLLVL.

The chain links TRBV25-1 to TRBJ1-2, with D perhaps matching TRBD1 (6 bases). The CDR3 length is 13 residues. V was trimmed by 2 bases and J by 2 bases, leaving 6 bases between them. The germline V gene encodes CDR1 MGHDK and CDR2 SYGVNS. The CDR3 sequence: CASSEQGNYGYTF. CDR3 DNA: TGTGCCAGCAGTGAACAGGGGAACTATGGCTACACCTTC.

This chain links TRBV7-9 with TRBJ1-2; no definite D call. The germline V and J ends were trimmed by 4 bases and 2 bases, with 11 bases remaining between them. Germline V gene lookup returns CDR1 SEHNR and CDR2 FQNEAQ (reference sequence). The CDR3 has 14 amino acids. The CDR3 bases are TGTGCCAGCAGCTCCCTGAGAGGAAACTATGGCTACACCTTC. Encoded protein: CASSSLRGNYGYTF.

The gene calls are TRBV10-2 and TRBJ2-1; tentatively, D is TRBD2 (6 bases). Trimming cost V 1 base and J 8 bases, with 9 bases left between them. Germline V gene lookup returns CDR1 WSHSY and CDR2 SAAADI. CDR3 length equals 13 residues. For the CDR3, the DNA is TGCGCCAGCAGTGAGTTCTCTAGCGATGAGCAGTTCTTC. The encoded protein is CASSEFSSDEQFF.

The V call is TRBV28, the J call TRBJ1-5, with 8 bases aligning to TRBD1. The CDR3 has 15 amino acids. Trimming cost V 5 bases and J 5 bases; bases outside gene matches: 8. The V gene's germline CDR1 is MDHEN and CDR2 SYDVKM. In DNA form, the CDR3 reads TGTGCCAGCAGTACCCATGACAGGGGTGATCAGCCCCAGCATTTT. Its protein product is CASSTHDRGDQPQHF.

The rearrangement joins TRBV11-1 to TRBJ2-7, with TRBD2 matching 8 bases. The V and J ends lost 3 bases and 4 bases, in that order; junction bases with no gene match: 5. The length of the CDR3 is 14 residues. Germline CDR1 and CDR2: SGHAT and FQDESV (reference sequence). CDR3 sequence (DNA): TGTGCCAGCAGCTTCGGGAGGGGACCTTACGAGCAGTACTTC. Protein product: CASSFGRGPYEQYF.

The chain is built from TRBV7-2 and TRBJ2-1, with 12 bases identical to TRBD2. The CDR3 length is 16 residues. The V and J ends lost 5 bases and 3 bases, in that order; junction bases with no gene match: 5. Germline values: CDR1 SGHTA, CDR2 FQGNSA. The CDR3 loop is CASSPLLAGGYNEQFF. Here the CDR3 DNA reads TGTGCCAGCAGCCCCTTACTAGCGGGAGGCTACAATGAGCAGTTCTTC.

DNA for the CDR3: TGTGCCAGCAGCCAAGTAATGGGAGGGGGACAGCCCCAGCATTTT. Protein sequence: CASSQVMGGGQPQHF. V and J are TRBV3-1 (or the pseudogene TRBV3-2) and TRBJ1-5, with D possibly being TRBD1 (6 bases). Trimming cost V 1 base and J 7 bases, with 14 bases left between them. The CDR3 runs 15 residues. In germline, CDR1 is LGHDT, CDR2 YNNKEL (reference sequence).

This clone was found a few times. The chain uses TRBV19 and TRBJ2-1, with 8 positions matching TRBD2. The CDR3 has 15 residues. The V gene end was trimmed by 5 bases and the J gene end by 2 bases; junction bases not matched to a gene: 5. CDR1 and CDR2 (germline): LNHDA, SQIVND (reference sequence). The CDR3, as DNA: TGTGCCAGTAGTCCGACTAGCGCCGCCTACAATGAGCAGTTCTTC. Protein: CASSPTSAAYNEQFF. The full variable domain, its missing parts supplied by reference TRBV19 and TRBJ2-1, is DGGITQSPKYLFRKEGQNVTLSCEQNLNHDAMYWYRQDPGQGLRLIYYSQIVNDFQKGDIAEGYSVSREKKESFPLTVTSAQKNPTAFYLCASSPTSAAYNEQFFGPGTRLTVL.

The CDR3 loop is CASSEYRGGYGYTF. The CDR3 DNA is TGTGCCAGCAGTGAATATAGGGGCGGCTATGGCTACACCTTC. The rearrangement links TRBV6-1 to TRBJ1-2; D perhaps matches TRBD1 (5 bases). There are 14 residues in the CDR3. The germline V gene encodes CDR1 MNHNS and CDR2 SASEGT. V was clipped by 2 bases and J by 4 bases, with 11 bases between them.

CDR3 sequence: CASSKARRSSYNEQFF. The CDR3 DNA sequence: TGTGCCAGCAGCAAAGCCAGGAGGAGCTCCTACAATGAGCAGTTCTTC. This chain joins TRBV21-1 and TRBJ2-1; the D call of TRBD2 is as the table states it, not checked on the DNA. TRBV21-1 is a listed pseudogene. The CDR3 has 16 amino acids.

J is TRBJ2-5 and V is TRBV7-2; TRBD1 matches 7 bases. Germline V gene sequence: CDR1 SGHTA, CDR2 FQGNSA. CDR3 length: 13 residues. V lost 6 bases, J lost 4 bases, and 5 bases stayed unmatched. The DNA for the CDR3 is TGTGCCAGCAGATCTTCAGGGGGAGAGACCCAGTACTTC. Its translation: CASRSSGGETQYF.

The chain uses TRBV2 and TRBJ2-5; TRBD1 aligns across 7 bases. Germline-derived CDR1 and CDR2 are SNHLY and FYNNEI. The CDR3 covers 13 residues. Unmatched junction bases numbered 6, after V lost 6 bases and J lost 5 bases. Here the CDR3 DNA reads TGTGCCAGCAGGGTACAGGGGCTGGAGACCCAGTACTTC. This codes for CASRVQGLETQYF.

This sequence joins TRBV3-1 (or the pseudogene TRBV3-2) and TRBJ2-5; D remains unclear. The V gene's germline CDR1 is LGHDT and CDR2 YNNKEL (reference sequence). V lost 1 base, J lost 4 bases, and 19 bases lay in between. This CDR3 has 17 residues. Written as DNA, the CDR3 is TGTGCCAGCAGCCAAGGCGCTCTTCCGGGTCGGCGAGAGACCCAGTACTTC. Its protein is CASSQGALPGRRETQYF.

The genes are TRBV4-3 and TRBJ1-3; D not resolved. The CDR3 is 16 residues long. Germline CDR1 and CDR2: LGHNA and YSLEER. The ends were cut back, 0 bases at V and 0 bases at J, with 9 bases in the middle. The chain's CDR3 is CASSQDLQVSGNTIYF. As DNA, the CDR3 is TGCGCCAGCAGCCAAGATCTCCAGGTCTCTGGAAACACCATATATTTT.